The 26 T cell receptor beta chains below come from one sample, sequenced in a study of human T cells and chemical hapten exposure. TCRdb re-analysed the RACE reads in MiXCR, keeping a single row per CDR3 protein. The sample gives around 160,000 distinct CDR3 sequences, approximately 14% of which show up once; less than 2% is in the top ten. Time point in this sample: patch test 1, 2 weeks after DPC sensitization. Treatment reported: therapeutic diphenylcyclopropenone sensitization with weekly scalp DPC. The material was whole blood, obtained in connection with sensitization to the hapten diphenylcyclopropenone (DPC). These receptors were obtained from a young woman with alopecia areata. Some clones in this sample may be carry-over from other donors' samples.

The chain employs TRBV6-2 or TRBV6-3 and TRBJ1-5; no clear D gene. The V gene lost 0 bases and the J gene lost 7 bases, with 22 bases spanning the gap. In germline, CDR1 is MNHEY, CDR2 SVGEGT. CDR3 length equals 18 residues. CDR3 protein: CASSYSRVGSRALQPQHF. The CDR3 DNA follows: TGTGCCAGCAGTTACTCTCGGGTGGGTTCTAGGGCCCTCCAGCCCCAGCATTTT.

This chain uses TRBV28 with TRBJ2-7, with D tentatively TRBD1 or TRBD2 (5 bases each). V lost 5 bases and J lost 5, with 16 bases in between. This CDR3 spans 14 amino acids. CDR1 and CDR2 from the germline V gene are MDHEN and SYDVKM. The DNA for the CDR3 is TGTGCCAGCAGTCCACCAGGGAGCATCAACGAGCAGTACTTC. Translation gives CASSPPGSINEQYF. The full variable domain, in which reference TRBV28 and TRBJ2-7 provide the parts outside the CDR3, is DVKVTQSSRYLVKRTGEKVFLECVQDMDHENMFWYRQDPGLGLRLIYFSYDVKMKEKGDIPEGYSVSREKKERFSLILESASTNQTSMYLCASSPPGSINEQYFGPGTRLTVT.

This clonotype was seen a handful of times. This rearrangement joins TRBV20-1 to TRBJ2-7; either TRBD1 or TRBD2 may fit D (5 bases each). The germline V and J ends were trimmed by 6 bases and 1 base, with 13 bases remaining between them. CDR3 length: 13 amino acids. Per germline, CDR1 DFQATT and CDR2 SNEGSKA (reference sequence). Here the CDR3 reads CSAPGPKSYEQYF. In DNA form, the CDR3 reads TGCAGTGCACCGGGGCCCAAGTCCTACGAGCAGTACTTC.

Only a few counts were recorded for this clonotype. This chain links TRBV12-3 or TRBV12-4 with TRBJ2-7; 7 bases are shared with TRBD1. This CDR3 region has 14 residues. Unmatched junction bases numbered 11, after V lost 5 bases and J lost 7 bases. The CDR3 spells CASSPQGERVEQYF. CDR3 coding DNA: TGTGCCAGCAGTCCCCAGGGGGAGAGGGTAGAGCAGTACTTC.

This chain connects TRBV2 to TRBJ2-1; TRBD2 agrees at 12 bases. Germline V lookup: CDR1 SNHLY, CDR2 FYNNEI. Trimming took 4 bases from V and 6 from J; bases not matched to a gene: 7. This CDR3 is 16 amino acids long. The CDR3 reads CASSGGSSGRANEQFF. The CDR3 nucleotides are TGTGCCAGCAGTGGCGGGTCTAGCGGGAGGGCCAATGAGCAGTTCTTC.

This clonotype was counted a few times. The rearrangement links TRBV4-3 to TRBJ2-3, with 12 bases matching TRBD1. CDR3 length: 17 amino acids. Germline V gene lookup returns CDR1 LGHNA and CDR2 YSLEER. Unmatched junction bases numbered 9, after V lost 3 bases and J lost 5 bases. CDR3 in DNA: TGCGCCAGCAGCCATCCTCCGGGACAGGGGGCTCAAGATACGCAGTATTTT. It is translated as CASSHPPGQGAQDTQYF.

This clonotype was detected many times. This sequence joins TRBV28 and TRBJ1-6; D is unresolved. Deletions cut 10 bases from V and 10 bases from J, with 2 bases between. The CDR3 has 8 amino acids. In germline, CDR1 is MDHEN, CDR2 SYDVKM. The CDR3 region is CATSPLHF. The DNA for the CDR3 is TGTGCCACCTCACCCCTCCACTTT.

CDR3 coding DNA: TGTGCCAGCAGCCAAGAGGGTGGGAGGGCAAGCTCCTACAATGAGCAGTTCTTC. It translates to CASSQEGGRASSYNEQFF. The rearrangement uses TRBV3-1 and TRBJ2-1, with 7 positions matching TRBD2. V shed 0 bases and J 0 bases; nucleotides not matched to a gene: 8. This CDR3 has 18 residues. Germline V gene sequence: CDR1 LGHDT, CDR2 YNNKEL (reference sequence).

This clonotype has just a few counts. The chain uses TRBV27 and TRBJ1-1; TRBD1 matches at 10 bases. Looked up from germline, CDR1 is MNHEY and CDR2 is SMNVEV (reference sequence). This CDR3 has 16 residues. J gave up 6 bases and V 5 bases, and 12 bases lay outside the gene matches. The CDR3 region is CASSLRQGALQAEAFF. DNA of the CDR3: TGTGCCAGCAGTCTACGACAGGGGGCGCTTCAAGCTGAAGCTTTCTTT.

The gene calls are TRBV27 and TRBJ2-6; the D is unclear. The V gene's germline CDR1 is MNHEY and CDR2 SMNVEV (reference sequence). The germline V and J ends were trimmed by 7 bases and 5 bases, with 6 bases remaining between them. This CDR3 has 12 residues. CDR3 in amino acids: CASKSWANVLTF. The CDR3 nucleotides are TGTGCCAGCAAATCGTGGGCCAACGTCCTGACTTTC.

A few counts support this clonotype. The chain is built from TRBV12-3 or TRBV12-4 and TRBJ2-5; D is unresolved. V was cut by 6 bases and J by 8 bases, with 10 bases left in between. CDR3 length: 11 residues. DNA for the CDR3: TGTGCCAGCAGGGCGGCCGGTACCCAGTACTTC. Amino acids: CASRAAGTQYF.

This clonotype was seen only a few times. At one of its ends the junction is not consistent with the germline gene, which may arise from a read error. The genes are TRBV6-2 or TRBV6-3 and TRBJ2-1; D gene unclear. CDR3 length: 13 residues. The germline V gene encodes CDR1 MNHEY and CDR2 SVGEGT. CDR3 amino acids: CASSYSPLNAQFF. Here the CDR3 DNA reads TGTGCCAGCAGTTACAGCCCCCTAAATGCGCAGTTCTTC.

This clonotype was picked up many times. This chain joins TRBV28 and TRBJ2-7; TRBD1 agrees at 8 bases. CDR1 and CDR2 (germline): MDHEN, SYDVKM. With 3 bases clipped from V and 0 bases from J, the junction kept 7 bases outside the gene matches. The length of the CDR3 is 16 residues. CDR3 loop: CASSFSGTGSSYEQYF. The DNA of the CDR3 is TGTGCCAGCAGTTTTAGTGGGACAGGAAGCTCCTACGAGCAGTACTTC.

The genes are TRBV4-2 and TRBJ1-5; D is perhaps TRBD1 (6 bases). Trimming removed 1 base at V and 1 base at J, with 8 bases between. There are 15 residues in the CDR3. Germline V gene lookup returns CDR1 LGHNA and CDR2 YNFKEQ. The CDR3 loop is CASSQAGASNQPQHF. The CDR3 DNA sequence: TGTGCCAGCAGCCAAGCAGGGGCCAGCAATCAGCCCCAGCATTTT.

Many counts were recorded for this clonotype. The V call is TRBV19, the J call TRBJ1-5; D not certain. The CDR3 is 15 residues long. V lost 3 bases, J lost 3 bases, and 12 bases lay in between. Looked up from germline, CDR1 is LNHDA and CDR2 is SQIVND (reference sequence). DNA of the CDR3: TGTGCCAGTAGTATTGATGGCGGTGACAATCAGCCCCAGCATTTT. Translated: CASSIDGGDNQPQHF.

V and J are TRBV11-2 and TRBJ2-6; 11 nucleotides line up with TRBD1. With V trimmed by 7 bases and J by 2 bases, 7 bases remained unmatched. This CDR3 is built from 17 residues. Looked up from germline, CDR1 is SGHAT and CDR2 is FQNNGV. The CDR3 DNA sequence: TGTGCCAGCACCCTAGGACAGGGGGCGCCTGGGGCCAACGTCCTGACTTTC. It is translated as CASTLGQGAPGANVLTF.

This clonotype was counted at least ten times. The chain uses TRBV4-2 and TRBJ2-3; TRBD1 or TRBD2 may be the D gene (5 bases each). Deletions cut 0 bases from V and 3 bases from J, with 10 bases between. This CDR3 contains 15 residues. Germline-derived CDR1 and CDR2 are LGHNA and YNFKEQ. In DNA form, the CDR3 reads TGTGCCAGCAGCCAAGACGGGGCAGGGACAGATACGCAGTATTTT. It encodes CASSQDGAGTDTQYF.

This clonotype was seen more than once but under ten times. The chain employs TRBV12-3 or TRBV12-4 and TRBJ2-3; 9 nucleotides align to TRBD2. The V and J ends lost 3 bases and 4 bases, in that order; junction bases with no gene match: 8. The CDR3 loop spans 16 amino acids. The CDR3 is CASSFGSGGRADTQYF. The DNA for the CDR3 is TGTGCCAGCAGTTTTGGAAGCGGGGGGAGGGCAGATACGCAGTATTTT.

This clonotype was recorded a few times. The chain combines TRBV5-4 with TRBJ1-2, with TRBD1 matching 7 bases. Looked up from germline, CDR1 is SGHNT and CDR2 is YYREEE (reference sequence). V trimming: 4 bases; J trimming: 4 bases; junction bases outside the gene matches: 16. The length of the CDR3 is 17 residues. CDR3 in DNA: TGTGCCAGCAGCCCGACCGCCCCGGGACAGCTCCTCTATGGCTACACCTTC. It codes for CASSPTAPGQLLYGYTF.

This clonotype was picked up many times. The chain is built from TRBV4-2 and TRBJ2-1, with 9 bases that match TRBD2. Losses at the gene ends were 3 bases for V and 5 bases for J; bases not matched to a gene: 11. Germline CDR1 reads LGHNA; CDR2 reads YNFKEQ. The CDR3 totals 17 residues. The CDR3 is CASSQGGAASGNNEQFF. Here the CDR3 DNA reads TGTGCCAGCAGCCAGGGGGGAGCGGCTAGCGGGAACAATGAGCAGTTCTTC.

The V gene is TRBV30, the J gene TRBJ1-5, with D uncertain. V was trimmed by 0 bases and J by 1 base, leaving 7 bases between them. The CDR3 is 14 residues long. Germline V gene data show CDR1 as GTSNPN and CDR2 as SVGIG (reference sequence). CDR3 nucleotide sequence: TGTGCCTGGAGTGTGGGTTTAAGCAATCAGCCCCAGCATTTT. Its protein is CAWSVGLSNQPQHF.

The chain uses TRBV28 and TRBJ2-7, with 9 bases aligning to TRBD1. Per germline, CDR1 MDHEN and CDR2 SYDVKM. The CDR3 extends over 15 amino acids. J gave up 3 bases and V 4 bases, and 7 bases lay outside the gene matches. The CDR3 sequence is CASSSHRGLGYEQYF. The DNA of the CDR3 is TGTGCCAGCAGTTCCCACAGGGGGCTAGGCTACGAGCAGTACTTC.

This clonotype was detected only a few times. This rearrangement joins TRBV20-1 to TRBJ2-1; 12 nucleotides align to TRBD2. Trimming took 5 bases from V and 0 from J; bases not matched to a gene: 8. Germline values: CDR1 DFQATT, CDR2 SNEGSKA (reference sequence). The CDR3 is 17 amino acids. This CDR3 is CSAPGTSGQSSYNEQFF. Written as DNA, the CDR3 is TGCAGTGCTCCCGGGACTAGCGGGCAGAGCTCCTACAATGAGCAGTTCTTC.

There are a few counts of this clonotype. This chain connects TRBV14 to TRBJ1-5, with TRBD1 as a possible D gene (5 bases). Germline CDR1 reads SGHDN; CDR2 reads FVKESK. The V end was cut by 1 base, the J end by 5 bases, with 12 bases between. CDR3 length: 15 amino acids. The CDR3 sequence is CASSQGGVHDQPQHF. The CDR3 bases are TGTGCCAGCAGCCAAGGAGGGGTTCATGATCAGCCCCAGCATTTT.

This clonotype has a handful of counts. The gene calls are TRBV5-6 and TRBJ1-3, with 8 bases identical to TRBD1. The germline gives CDR1 SGHDT, CDR2 YYEEEE. With V trimmed by 4 bases and J by 4 bases, 10 bases remained unmatched. The CDR3 runs to 16 residues. CDR3 DNA: TGTGCCAGCAGCCTTCAGGGGGCGCGATCCGGAAACACCATATATTTT. Translating gives CASSLQGARSGNTIYF.

This clonotype was observed many times. The chain joins TRBV18 to TRBJ1-1, with D possibly being TRBD1 (6 bases). V was trimmed by 0 bases and J by 4 bases, leaving 12 bases between them. From germline, CDR1 is KGHSH and CDR2 LQKENI. The CDR3 contains 15 residues. The CDR3 DNA follows: TGTGCCAGCTCACCACCTACAGGGACGAGCACTGAAGCTTTCTTT. It is translated as CASSPPTGTSTEAFF. The entire variable domain, with the rest obtained from reference TRBV18 and TRBJ1-1, is as follows: NAGVMQNPRHLVRRRGQEARLRCSPMKGHSHVYWYRQLPEEGLKFMVYLQKENIIDESGMPKERFSAEFPKEGPSILRIQQVVRGDSAAYFCASSPPTGTSTEAFFGQGTRLTVV.